The 29 T cell receptor beta chains below come from one sample, sequenced in a study of Graves' ophthalmopathy and Graves' hyperthyroidism. From RNA, the CDR3 regions of TCR beta chains were amplified and sequenced. A first-round RT-PCR used HTBI primers, followed by a second-round multiplex PCR. TCRdb recomputed calls from the multiplex PCR reads with MiXCR, one row per CDR3 protein. The sample contains roughly 1.1 million distinct CDR3 sequences, 35% to 40% of which appear only once. The specimen was peripheral blood or thyroid tissue (not recorded which). The receptors come from an adult man with Graves' hyperthyroidism.

A few counts support this clonotype. One junction end does not reproduce the germline sequence, and a read error may be involved. This chain connects TRBV10-3 to TRBJ2-5; 7 bases map to TRBD1. Germline-derived CDR1 and CDR2 are ENHRY and SYGVKD. The length of the CDR3 is 16 residues. For the CDR3, the DNA is TGTGCCAGCAGTTCCGAACCAGGGGGATGGGGAGAGACCCAGTACTTC. This codes for CASSSEPGGWGETQYF.

This chain uses TRBV3-1 with TRBJ1-3; no reliable D call. CDR1 and CDR2 from the germline V gene are LGHDT and YNNKEL (reference sequence). This CDR3 has 17 amino acids. V shed 4 bases and J shed 0 bases, with 16 bases lying between them. This CDR3 reads CASSRNTGSFSGNTIYF. The CDR3 coding sequence is TGTGCCAGCAGCCGGAATACGGGCTCTTTCTCTGGAAACACCATATATTTT. Complete variable domain (other parts from reference TRBV3-1 and TRBJ1-3): DTAVSQTPKYLVTQMGNDKSIKCEQNLGHDTMYWYKQDSKKFLKIMFSYNNKELIINETVPNRFSPKSPDKAHLNLHINSLELGDSAVYFCASSRNTGSFSGNTIYFGEGSWLTVV.

In its sample, this clonotype was seen many times. The V and J genes are TRBV12-3 or TRBV12-4 and TRBJ1-2, with D possibly matching TRBD1 (5 bases). V shed 0 bases and J shed 8 bases, with 10 bases lying between them. The CDR3 has 13 residues. The CDR3 coding sequence is TGTGCCAGCAGTTTAGCTCCCCGGGACGGCTACACCTTC. The encoded protein is CASSLAPRDGYTF.

The rearrangement joins TRBV19 to TRBJ1-5, with D maybe TRBD1 (5 bases). Trimming cost V 9 bases and J 3 bases, with 15 bases left between them. This CDR3 region has 14 residues. The germline V gene has CDR1 LNHDA and CDR2 SQIVND (reference sequence). The CDR3 nucleotides read TGTGCCAGCCTTCAGACAGACTCCAATCAGCCCCAGCATTTT. Protein product: CASLQTDSNQPQHF.

This clonotype was picked up a small number of times. The chain couples TRBV29-1 to TRBJ2-5, with D maybe TRBD2 (6 bases). Trimming took off 5 bases at V and 8 bases at J, with 15 bases between the two ends. The CDR3 runs 12 residues. Germline V CDR1 and CDR2: SQVTM, ANQGSEA. The CDR3 DNA reads TGCAGCGTTTCGGGAGATTCGGATACCCAGTACTTC. Its protein product is CSVSGDSDTQYF.

This clonotype was detected ten times or more. The gene calls are TRBV29-1 and TRBJ2-5, with 7 bases lining up with TRBD1. The CDR3 has 13 amino acids. Per germline, CDR1 SQVTM and CDR2 ANQGSEA. V was clipped by 6 bases and J by 5 bases; unmatched bases: 9. The CDR3 region has the DNA TGCAGCGTGCGACAGGGTATACAGGAGACCCAGTACTTC. This sequence encodes CSVRQGIQETQYF.

The sample holds a few counts of this clonotype. V is TRBV7-8 and J is TRBJ1-1, with D perhaps TRBD1 (5 bases). Between the trimmed V and J ends, which lost 3 bases and 10 bases, there was a span of 15 bases. Germline-derived CDR1 and CDR2 are SGHVS and FQNEAQ. CDR3 length equals 13 residues. The CDR3 loop is CASSFTGPGGAFF. In DNA, the CDR3 is TGTGCCAGCAGCTTTACGGGTCCTGGGGGAGCTTTCTTT.

At least ten counts were recorded for this clonotype. CDR3 nucleotides: TGTGCCAGCAGCCCCAGGACTAGCGGGGGCACCGGGGAGCTGTTTTTT. It yields the protein CASSPRTSGGTGELFF. This chain links TRBV7-2 with TRBJ2-2; 13 positions agree with TRBD2. V shed 5 bases and J 4 bases; nucleotides not matched to a gene: 4. Germline assignment: CDR1 SGHTA and CDR2 FQGNSA. The CDR3 is 16 residues long. The full variable domain, its missing parts supplied by reference TRBV7-2 and TRBJ2-2, is GAGVSQSPSNKVTEKGKDVELRCDPISGHTALYWYRQSLGQGLEFLIYFQGNSAPDKSGLPSDRFSAERTGGSVSTLTIQRTQQEDSAVYLCASSPRTSGGTGELFFGEGSRLTVL.

The CDR3 DNA is TGTGCCAGCAGTTACTCAGAACTCCTGGCCCAAGAGACCCAGTACTTC. It yields the protein CASSYSELLAQETQYF. The rearrangement joins TRBV6-6 to TRBJ2-5, with D uncertain. Deletions cut 0 bases from V and 1 base from J, with 12 bases between. This CDR3 has 16 residues. The germline CDR1 and CDR2 sequences are MNHNY and SVGAGI (reference sequence).

This clonotype was counted a single time. This sequence joins TRBV19 and TRBJ1-1, with unresolved D. The CDR3 has 15 amino acids. Germline CDR1 LNHDA, CDR2 SQIVND (reference sequence). The germline V and J ends were trimmed by 0 bases and 1 base, with 9 bases remaining between them. CDR3 in DNA: TGTGCCAGTAGTATAGAGGTTCTCCCGAACACTGAAGCTTTCTTT. Translated: CASSIEVLPNTEAFF.

Remarks on this clonotype: This may stem from a read error, because a much larger clone lies one nucleotide away. This chain uses TRBV5-1 with TRBJ1-1; the D gene is possibly TRBD1 (5 bases). The CDR3 loop spans 15 amino acids. Germline assignment: CDR1 SGHRS and CDR2 YFSETQ. Trimming removed 7 bases from V and 0 bases from J, with 16 bases in between. CDR3 bases: TGCGCCAGCCGCTCTGCCGGGGCTATGAACACTGAAGCTTTCTTT. It is translated as CASRSAGAMNTEAFF.

Regarding this clonotype: This may be a read error: a much more frequent sequence differs by one nucleotide. The rearrangement uses TRBV9 and TRBJ2-2; 11 nucleotides line up with TRBD1. This CDR3 comprises 16 residues. Germline assignment: CDR1 SGDLS and CDR2 YYNGEE. The chain's CDR3 is CASRPRDRGNTRELFF. The CDR3 bases are TGTGCCAGCCGGCCCCGGGACAGGGGGAACACCAGGGAGCTGTTTTTT.

This clonotype was seen many times. The gene calls are TRBV14 and TRBJ1-4; 8 nucleotides align to TRBD1. V was pared by 2 bases and J by 1 base, with 9 bases of the junction left unmatched. This CDR3 spans 18 amino acids. Per the germline V gene, CDR1 is SGHDN and CDR2 is FVKESK. CDR3 residues: CASSQRGQALVTNEKLFF. The CDR3 nucleotides are TGTGCCAGCAGCCAACGGGGACAGGCTTTAGTAACTAATGAAAAACTGTTTTTT. Full variable domain (rest looked up from reference TRBV14 and TRBJ1-4): EAGVTQFPSHSVIEKGQTVTLRCDPISGHDNLYWYRRVMGKEIKFLLHFVKESKQDESGMPNNRFLAERTGGTYSTLKVQPAELEDSGVYFCASSQRGQALVTNEKLFFGSGTQLSVL.

Notes on this clonotype: A read error is possible here, since a much larger clone lies one base away. J is TRBJ1-1 and V is TRBV7-3; maybe TRBD1 (5 bases). Germline V gene sequence: CDR1 SGHTA, CDR2 FQGTGA. Trimming removed 0 bases from V and 4 bases from J, with 27 bases in between. The CDR3 consists of 20 residues. CDR3 region: CASSLTLIRAAREKGTEAFF. The DNA of the CDR3 is TGTGCCAGCAGCTTAACGTTAATCAGGGCCGCTAGAGAGAAGGGCACTGAAGCTTTCTTT.

This clonotype has a count of ten or more. The chain recombines TRBV19 with TRBJ2-7; 10 bases map to TRBD2. J was trimmed by 3 bases and V by 5 bases; bases with no gene match: 7. The CDR3 length is 15 residues. CDR1 and CDR2 (germline): LNHDA, SQIVND (reference sequence). In DNA form, the CDR3 reads TGTGCCAGTAGTTCTAGCGGGAGAGCCCACTACGAGCAGTACTTC. Translation: CASSSSGRAHYEQYF.

Remarks on this clonotype: Since a much larger clone is just one base distant, this may be a read error. The V and J genes are TRBV11-3 and TRBJ2-7; 12 nucleotides line up with TRBD1. This CDR3 is built from 16 residues. Germline CDR1 reads SGHNT; CDR2 reads YENEEA. The CDR3 DNA reads TGTGCCAGCAGCTTAGGTGAGGGGACAGGGGGCGACGAGCACTACTTC. Translating it yields CASSLGEGTGGDEHYF.

The chain links TRBV29-1 to TRBJ2-5, with 9 bases aligning to TRBD2. The germline V gene has CDR1 SQVTM and CDR2 ANQGSEA. V was pared by 5 bases and J by 4 bases, with 5 bases of the junction left unmatched. The CDR3 consists of 13 residues. The CDR3 spells CSVRREGPETQYF. CDR3 DNA: TGCAGCGTTCGGCGGGAGGGACCAGAGACCCAGTACTTC. The whole variable domain, remainder taken from reference TRBV29-1 and TRBJ2-5, is SAVISQKPSRDICQRGTSLTIQCQVDSQVTMMFWYRQQPGQSLTLIATANQGSEATYESGFVIDKFPISRPNLTFSTLTVSNMSPEDSSIYLCSVRREGPETQYFGPGTRLLVL.

Turning to this clonotype: A much larger clone lies a single base off, so this may be a read error. Here the CDR3 omits its conserved ending phenylalanine or tryptophan, so a read error is the likely source. The rearrangement joins TRBV7-9 to TRBJ2-7, with 9 bases aligning to TRBD2. CDR1 is SEHNR, CDR2 FQNEAQ, per germline (reference sequence). CDR3 length equals 15 residues. V was clipped by 1 base and J by 5 bases; unmatched bases: 6. The CDR3 reads CASSLDAGGLDEQYL. As DNA, the CDR3 is TGTGCCAGCAGCTTAGATGCGGGGGGGCTGGACGAGCAGTACCTC.

This clonotype occurred many times. This chain links TRBV5-1 with TRBJ2-2; weak D call: TRBD2 (6 bases). The V gene's germline CDR1 is SGHRS and CDR2 YFSETQ. V was shortened by 4 bases and J by 1 base, with 11 bases between the two germline ends. The CDR3 is 15 residues long. CDR3 sequence: CASSPASENTGELFF. The CDR3 coding sequence is TGCGCCAGCAGCCCCGCTAGCGAGAACACCGGGGAGCTGTTTTTT.

The chain carries TRBV7-9 and TRBJ2-2; possibly TRBD2 for D (6 bases). Germline V gene data show CDR1 as SEHNR and CDR2 as FQNEAQ (reference sequence). Trimming shortened V by 8 bases and J by 0 bases, and 22 bases separated the two germline ends. CDR3 size: 18 residues. The CDR3 DNA is TGTGCCAGCTGCCCCAATCTTGGAGTAGCGGCGAACACCGGGGAGCTGTTTTTT. Its protein product is CASCPNLGVAANTGELFF. Using reference TRBV7-9 and TRBJ2-2 for the parts outside the CDR3, the full variable domain is DTGVSQNPRHKITKRGQNVTFRCDPISEHNRLYWYRQTLGQGPEFLTYFQNEAQLEKSRLLSDRFSAERPKGSFSTLEIQRTEQGDSAMYLCASCPNLGVAANTGELFFGEGSRLTVL.

This chain joins TRBV12-3 or TRBV12-4 and TRBJ1-2; 7 bases match TRBD1. The ends lost 5 bases at V and 8 bases at J; junction bases unmatched: 5. The CDR3 contains 12 residues. CDR3 sequence reads: CASSVGQIGYTF. The CDR3, as DNA: TGTGCCAGCAGTGTGGGACAGATAGGCTACACCTTC.

This clonotype was detected a few times. A much more abundant neighbour one base away suggests this may be a read error. This chain connects TRBV29-1 to TRBJ2-5; TRBD2 is a possible D gene (5 bases). Germline CDR1 reads SQVTM; CDR2 reads ANQGSEA. The CDR3 loop spans 13 amino acids. Written as DNA, the CDR3 is TGCAGCGTTGGGTTAGCGATTGGAGAGACCCGGTACTTC. It yields the protein CSVGLAIGETRYF.

The chain recombines TRBV4-1 with TRBJ1-3, with D hard to call. Between the trimmed V and J ends, which lost 3 bases and 2 bases, there was a span of 5 bases. The CDR3 is 13 amino acids. Germline assignment: CDR1 MGHRA and CDR2 YSYEKL. As DNA, the CDR3 is TGCGCCAGCAGCCACGTTCCTGGAAACACCATATATTTT. Protein: CASSHVPGNTIYF.

Many counts were recorded for this clonotype. The chain joins TRBV10-2 to TRBJ1-4, with D maybe TRBD1 (5 bases). V shed 5 bases and J shed 4 bases, with 14 bases lying between them. The CDR3 contains 15 residues. CDR1 is WSHSY, CDR2 SAAADI, per germline. The CDR3 loop reads CASSRFFQGNEKLFF. CDR3 DNA: TGCGCCAGCAGTAGGTTCTTCCAGGGTAATGAAAAACTGTTTTTT.

This clonotype has a count of ten or more. The V and J genes are TRBV11-2 and TRBJ2-7, with no clear D. The CDR3 is 13 amino acids. The V end was cut by 5 bases, the J end by 2 bases, with 10 bases between. Germline loops: CDR1 SGHAT, CDR2 FQNNGV. The CDR3 sequence: CASSLDGTYEQYF. The CDR3 nucleotides are TGTGCCAGCAGCCTGGACGGAACCTACGAGCAGTACTTC.

This clonotype was detected many times. V is TRBV5-1 and J is TRBJ2-7; D may correspond to TRBD1 or TRBD2 (6 bases each). The germline V gene has CDR1 SGHRS and CDR2 YFSETQ. The CDR3 has 14 residues. Trimming pared 5 bases from V and 4 bases from J, leaving 16 bases between. DNA for the CDR3: TGCGCCAGCAGACCGGGGGACACCCTTTACGAGCAGTACTTC. Protein: CASRPGDTLYEQYF.

Worth noting for this clonotype: This may come from a read error, since a much larger clone is one base off. This chain joins TRBV29-1 and TRBJ2-5, with D perhaps TRBD1 or TRBD2 (5 bases each). The CDR3 spans 15 residues. The V end lost 7 bases, the J end lost 3 bases, and 21 bases lay between the germline ends. CDR1 is SQVTM and CDR2 is ANQGSEA in the germline V gene. The CDR3 is CSADPPGQGEETQYF. The CDR3 DNA reads TGCAGCGCTGACCCCCCGGGTCAGGGAGAAGAGACCCAGTACTTC.

This clonotype showed up many times. The gene calls are TRBV7-9 and TRBJ2-6; possibly TRBD2 for D (5 bases). Trimming removed 1 base at V and 2 bases at J, with 12 bases between. CDR3 length: 17 residues. Germline CDR1 is SEHNR and CDR2 is FQNEAQ (reference sequence). The CDR3, as DNA: TGTGCCAGCAGCTTAGGTTCGGGGATGACTGGGGCCAACGTCCTGACTTTC. Its protein product is CASSLGSGMTGANVLTF.

This sequence joins TRBV5-8 and TRBJ1-1; D may be TRBD1 (6 bases). The CDR3 contains 16 residues. Trimming pared 4 bases from V and 1 base from J, leaving 17 bases between. Germline CDR1 and CDR2: SGHTS and YDEGEE. This CDR3 is CASSPWGASENTEAFF. The CDR3, as DNA: TGTGCCAGCAGCCCCTGGGGGGCGAGTGAGAACACTGAAGCTTTCTTT. The full variable domain, rest sourced from reference TRBV5-8 and TRBJ1-1, is EAGVTQSPTHLIKTRGQQATLRCSPISGHTSVYWYQQALGLGLQFLLWYDEGEERNRGNFPPRFSGRQFPNYSSELNVNALELEDSALYLCASSPWGASENTEAFFGQGTRLTVV.